These T cell receptor beta chains were read from a single sample in a study of blood T cell dynamics during melanoma immunotherapy. Libraries were prepared by immunoSEQ multiplex PCR; TCRdb keeps only in-frame clonotypes and omits some of them. The data hold about 8,600 clones, with around 90% observed a single time. The sample consisted of blood, taken from a patient treated with checkpoint blockade. All receptors derive from a human donor with melanoma. Each CDR3 is given with its conserved first and last residue. The order of the fields is J gene, D gene, clone size, V gene, CDR3 protein, CDR3 DNA. A D gene is named only where the DNA matches it firmly. Clone sizes are given selectively: once, few, many, or a class where the clone is expanded.

j_call: TRBJ1-6
d_call: -
clone_size: -
v_call: TRBV7-2
cdr3_aa: CASSLVGGNSFPLHF
cdr3_nt: TGTGCCAGCAGCTTAGTGGGAGGTAACTCTTTCCCCCTCCACTTT

j_call: TRBJ1-1
d_call: -
clone_size: -
v_call: TRBV5-6
cdr3_aa: CASSWGRATFAAFF
cdr3_nt: TGTGCCAGCAGCTGGGGCAGGGCCACGTTCGCAGCTTTCTTT

j_call: TRBJ1-5
d_call: -
clone_size: -
v_call: TRBV27
cdr3_aa: CASSPFLAEQPQHF
cdr3_nt: TGTGCCAGCAGTCCCTTCCTGGCGGAGCAGCCCCAGCATTTT

j_call: TRBJ2-1
d_call: TRBD2
clone_size: -
v_call: TRBV11-2
cdr3_aa: CASSLIAGGYNEQFF
cdr3_nt: TGTGCCAGCAGCTTGATAGCGGGAGGGTACAATGAGCAGTTCTTC

j_call: TRBJ1-1
d_call: -
clone_size: -
v_call: TRBV4-1
cdr3_aa: CASSPWPDRNTEAFF
cdr3_nt: TGCGCCAGCAGCCCCTGGCCGGATAGGAACACTGAAGCTTTCTTT

j_call: TRBJ2-7
d_call: -
clone_size: once
v_call: TRBV11-1
cdr3_aa: CASSPRTNYEQYF
cdr3_nt: TGTGCCAGCAGCCCCCGGACCAACTACGAGCAGTACTTC

j_call: TRBJ2-7
d_call: -
clone_size: -
v_call: TRBV19
cdr3_aa: CASSMATAYEQYF
cdr3_nt: TGTGCCAGTAGTATGGCTACCGCCTACGAGCAGTACTTC

j_call: TRBJ2-1
d_call: -
clone_size: few
v_call: TRBV27
cdr3_aa: CASNSGGIWDEQFF
cdr3_nt: TGTGCCAGCAACTCAGGTGGGATTTGGGATGAGCAGTTCTTC

j_call: TRBJ2-1
d_call: TRBD2
clone_size: -
v_call: TRBV28
cdr3_aa: CASSLSGLVSSYNEQFF
cdr3_nt: TGTGCCAGCAGTTTATCGGGACTAGTAAGTTCCTACAATGAGCAGTTCTTC

j_call: TRBJ2-5
d_call: TRBD2
clone_size: -
v_call: TRBV10-3
cdr3_aa: CAIKRGDQETQYF
cdr3_nt: TGTGCCATCAAACGGGGGGACCAAGAGACCCAGTACTTC

j_call: TRBJ2-5
d_call: -
clone_size: -
v_call: TRBV5-1
cdr3_aa: CASSFAGSETQYF
cdr3_nt: TGCGCCAGCAGCTTTGCAGGGTCGGAGACCCAGTACTTC

j_call: TRBJ2-1
d_call: TRBD2
clone_size: -
v_call: TRBV7-8
cdr3_aa: CASSFQGLAGYYNEQFF
cdr3_nt: TGTGCCAGCAGCTTCCAGGGACTAGCGGGGTATTACAATGAGCAGTTCTTC

j_call: TRBJ1-1
d_call: -
clone_size: -
v_call: TRBV4-2
cdr3_aa: CASSQDAGPWDTEAFF
cdr3_nt: TGTGCCAGCAGCCAAGATGCGGGACCTTGGGACACTGAAGCTTTCTTT

j_call: TRBJ1-3
d_call: -
clone_size: few
v_call: TRBV6-1
cdr3_aa: CASSEHYWFGNTIYF
cdr3_nt: TGTGCCAGCAGTGAACATTACTGGTTTGGGAACACCATATATTTT

j_call: TRBJ2-1
d_call: -
clone_size: -
v_call: TRBV7-9
cdr3_aa: CASSLVSGTYNEQFF
cdr3_nt: TGTGCCAGCAGCTTAGTGAGCGGAACCTACAATGAGCAGTTCTTC

j_call: TRBJ2-7
d_call: -
clone_size: -
v_call: TRBV5-1
cdr3_aa: CASSPDVGGNEQYF
cdr3_nt: TGCGCCAGCAGCCCGGACGTAGGAGGGAACGAGCAGTACTTC

j_call: TRBJ2-5
d_call: TRBD1
clone_size: -
v_call: TRBV5-6
cdr3_aa: CASSWVDRDQETQYF
cdr3_nt: TGTGCCAGCAGTTGGGTCGACAGGGACCAAGAGACCCAGTACTTC

j_call: TRBJ1-6
d_call: -
clone_size: -
v_call: TRBV7-8
cdr3_aa: CASTPGGIYSPLHF
cdr3_nt: TGTGCCAGCACCCCTGGGGGTATTTATTCACCCCTCCACTTT

j_call: TRBJ1-2
d_call: TRBD1
clone_size: -
v_call: TRBV28
cdr3_aa: CASRNSKGGGLGYTF
cdr3_nt: TGTGCCAGCAGGAATTCCAAAGGAGGGGGCCTTGGCTACACCTTC

j_call: TRBJ2-1
d_call: TRBD2
clone_size: few
v_call: TRBV6-5
cdr3_aa: CASRAGGPYNEQFF
cdr3_nt: TGTGCCAGCAGGGCGGGGGGACCATACAATGAGCAGTTCTTC

j_call: TRBJ2-3
d_call: -
clone_size: -
v_call: TRBV28
cdr3_aa: CASTASTDTQYF
cdr3_nt: TGTGCCAGCACCGCGAGCACAGATACGCAGTATTTT

j_call: TRBJ1-4
d_call: -
clone_size: -
v_call: TRBV5-6
cdr3_aa: CASSLLGANEKLFF
cdr3_nt: TGTGCCAGCAGCTTGCTAGGAGCTAATGAAAAACTGTTTTTT

j_call: TRBJ2-2
d_call: -
clone_size: -
v_call: TRBV6-4
cdr3_aa: CASSDSTDTGELFF
cdr3_nt: TGTGCCAGCAGTGACTCGACAGACACCGGGGAGCTGTTTTTT

j_call: TRBJ1-6
d_call: -
clone_size: -
v_call: TRBV19
cdr3_aa: CASSKGRTSPLHF
cdr3_nt: TGTGCCAGTAGTAAGGGGAGAACTTCACCCCTCCACTTT

j_call: TRBJ1-2
d_call: -
clone_size: -
v_call: TRBV11-3
cdr3_aa: CASSFPGAGGYTF
cdr3_nt: TGTGCCAGCAGCTTCCCGGGGGCCGGCGGCTACACCTTC

j_call: TRBJ2-5
d_call: -
clone_size: medium-sized
v_call: TRBV2
cdr3_aa: CASSEWTDKETQYF
cdr3_nt: TGTGCCAGCAGTGAATGGACAGACAAAGAGACCCAGTACTTC

j_call: TRBJ2-3
d_call: TRBD2
clone_size: -
v_call: TRBV6-5
cdr3_aa: CASSTAGGLTDTQYF
cdr3_nt: TGTGCCAGCAGCACAGCGGGAGGCCTCACAGATACGCAGTATTTT

j_call: TRBJ2-3
d_call: TRBD2
clone_size: -
v_call: TRBV19
cdr3_aa: CASSIGLAGAYTDTQYF
cdr3_nt: TGTGCCAGTAGTATCGGACTAGCCGGGGCCTACACAGATACGCAGTATTTT

j_call: TRBJ1-2
d_call: -
clone_size: -
v_call: TRBV12-5
cdr3_aa: CASGLVLGPEYYGYTF
cdr3_nt: TGTGCTAGTGGCTTGGTACTCGGACCAGAGTACTATGGCTACACCTTC

j_call: TRBJ2-1
d_call: TRBD1
clone_size: -
v_call: TRBV4-2
cdr3_aa: CASSQVQGNEQFF
cdr3_nt: TGTGCCAGCAGCCAGGTACAGGGGAATGAGCAGTTCTTC

j_call: TRBJ2-6
d_call: -
clone_size: -
v_call: TRBV7-9
cdr3_aa: CASSGPGTFSGANVLTF
cdr3_nt: TGTGCCAGCAGCGGTCCCGGGACCTTTTCGGGGGCCAACGTCCTGACTTTC

j_call: TRBJ2-5
d_call: -
clone_size: -
v_call: TRBV18
cdr3_aa: CASSPRSSGQAQETQYF
cdr3_nt: TGTGCCAGCTCACCAAGGAGTTCGGGTCAGGCCCAAGAGACCCAGTACTTC